Listed here is a single TCR beta chain. The antigen remains unidentified. V shed 0 bases, J shed 5 bases, and the junction held 7 bases outside the gene matches. Germline CDR1 LGHNA, CDR2 YNFKEQ. This CDR3 is 16 amino acids long. Libraries were prepared by immunoSEQ multiplex PCR; TCRdb keeps only in-frame clonotypes and omits some of them. The sample records over 50,000 clones, around 85% being singletons. This sample is part of a study of T cell responses to AZD1222 COVID-19 vaccine. Doses given second, at about 4 or about 12 weeks, were pooled. Whole-study findings and limits: The donor group comprised mostly white British people and more females; the analysis possibly underestimated clonal diversity. Baseline seropositivity occurred in only six or seven AZD1222 recipients. After two AZD1222 doses, spike-specific TCR breadth and depth rose versus day 0.

This specimen consisted of peripheral blood, obtained 28 days after the second AZD1222 dose. The clonotype comes from an adult who received the AZD1222 COVID-19 vaccine. This chain uses TRBV4-2 with TRBJ2-1, with 7 bases matching TRBD1. The CDR3 DNA reads as TGTGCCAGCAGCCAAGATAGGCCCGGGACAGACAATGAGCAGTTCTTC. It encodes CASSQDRPGTDNEQFF.